This T cell receptor (beta chain) was identified during a study of Tregs in tolerant kidney transplant recipients. TCRdb's table, derived via immunoSEQ multiplex PCR, lists solely in-frame clones and lacks some. The profile shows roughly 15,000 clones, just under 80% of them singletons. This sequence was found in a human donor who received a combined kidney and bone marrow transplant. The sequencing used Tregs from blood, collected before the transplant.

CDR3 loop: CASSDAGGLGANVLTF. CDR3 DNA sequence: TGTGCCAGCAGTGACGCGGGAGGTTTAGGGGCCAACGTCCTGACTTTC. V and J are TRBV2 and TRBJ2-6, with TRBD2 identical over 8 bases. Germline-derived CDR1 and CDR2 are SNHLY and FYNNEI. The CDR3 loop spans 16 amino acids. Trimming took 3 bases from V and 4 from J; bases not matched to a gene: 5.